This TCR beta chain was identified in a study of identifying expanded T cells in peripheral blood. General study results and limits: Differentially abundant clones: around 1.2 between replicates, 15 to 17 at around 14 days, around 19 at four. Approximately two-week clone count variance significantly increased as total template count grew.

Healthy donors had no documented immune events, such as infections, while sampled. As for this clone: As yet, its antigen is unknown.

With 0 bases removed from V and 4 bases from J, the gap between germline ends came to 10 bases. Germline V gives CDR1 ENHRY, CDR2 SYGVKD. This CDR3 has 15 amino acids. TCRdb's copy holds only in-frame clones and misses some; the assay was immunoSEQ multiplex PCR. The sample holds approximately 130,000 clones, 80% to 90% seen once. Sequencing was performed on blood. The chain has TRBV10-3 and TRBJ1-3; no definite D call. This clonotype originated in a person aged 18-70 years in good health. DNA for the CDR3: TGTGCCATCAGTGAGTCTGTAACCCTGGGAAACACCATATATTTT. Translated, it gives CAISESVTLGNTIYF.